What follows are 32 T cell receptor beta chains derived from one specimen sequenced in a study of sequential checkpoint blockade in melanoma. Using immunoSEQ multiplex PCR, the repertoire was profiled, and TCRdb retains in-frame clones only, with some absent. The sample lists nearly 5,000 clones, around 25% occurring once. The treatment denotes: randomized to nivolumab then ipilimumab (arm A) or the reverse (arm B). The sample here was tumor tissue (inferred from file names), taken from a patient given nivolumab and ipilimumab in sequence. These receptor sequences come from a human donor with melanoma.

This CDR3 reads CASSPGRTFTEAFF. The CDR3 DNA reads TGCGCCAGCAGCCCGGGACGGACGTTTACTGAAGCTTTCTTT. This sequence joins TRBV5-1 and TRBJ1-1; D might be TRBD1 (5 bases). V was trimmed by 4 bases and J by 5 bases, leaving 15 bases between them. This CDR3 comprises 14 residues. CDR1 is SGHRS and CDR2 is YFSETQ in the germline V gene.

In this sample, this clone turned up many times. The gene calls are TRBV11-3 and TRBJ2-3, with D unclear. Germline V gene lookup returns CDR1 SGHNT and CDR2 YENEEA. The CDR3 spans 14 residues. V lost 3 bases, J lost 6 bases, and 13 bases lay in between. This CDR3 reads CASSFSSPVDTQYF. The CDR3 nucleotides read TGTGCCAGCAGCTTCTCGAGCCCTGTGGATACGCAGTATTTT. Variable domain in full (rest from reference TRBV11-3 and TRBJ2-3): EAGVVQSPRYKIIEKKQPVAFWCNPISGHNTLYWYLQNLGQGPELLIRYENEEAVDDSQLPKDRFSAERLKGVDSTLKIQPAELGDSAVYLCASSFSSPVDTQYFGPGTRLTVL.

This clone was detected a few times. This chain links TRBV10-3 with TRBJ1-2, with D perhaps TRBD1 (5 bases). V was clipped by 1 base and J by 2 bases, with 17 bases between them. Germline loops: CDR1 ENHRY, CDR2 SYGVKD. The CDR3 loop spans 17 amino acids. The CDR3 spells CAISEYLPRRGNYGYTF. DNA for the CDR3: TGTGCCATCAGTGAGTATTTACCCCGACGGGGGAACTATGGCTACACCTTC.

This chain connects TRBV4-1 to TRBJ2-7, with a weak D call TRBD2 (6 bases). Trimming removed 5 bases from V and 5 bases from J, with 10 bases in between. This CDR3 contains 12 residues. CDR1 MGHRA and CDR2 YSYEKL come from the germline V gene. The CDR3 sequence is CASSFGGDEQYF. As DNA, the CDR3 is TGCGCCAGCAGCTTCGGAGGGGACGAGCAGTACTTC.

The chain uses TRBV5-1 and TRBJ2-3; no firm D call. CDR3 length: 14 amino acids. Germline values: CDR1 SGHRS, CDR2 YFSETQ. V lost 5 bases, J lost 3 bases, and 13 bases lay in between. DNA of the CDR3: TGCGCCAGCAGTCAGCAGGTCCCTACAGATACGCAGTATTTT. This sequence encodes CASSQQVPTDTQYF. The full variable domain, with the rest looked up from reference TRBV5-1 and TRBJ2-3, is KAGVTQTPRYLIKTRGQQVTLSCSPISGHRSVSWYQQTPGQGLQFLFEYFSETQRNKGNFPGRFSGRQFSNSRSEMNVSTLELGDSALYLCASSQQVPTDTQYFGPGTRLTVL.

This clone has only a few counts. V usage is TRBV12-5 and J usage is TRBJ2-1; D possibly corresponds to TRBD1 (5 bases). Germline values: CDR1 LGHNT, CDR2 FRNRAP. The CDR3 has 17 residues. The CDR3 is CATARQQALSSYNEQFF. CDR3 DNA sequence: TGTGCCACCGCCCGTCAACAGGCGCTTAGCTCCTACAATGAGCAGTTCTTC.

A few counts support this clone. The chain carries TRBV19 and TRBJ1-1; 10 bases are a match to TRBD1. Trimming took 10 bases from V and 13 from J; bases not matched to a gene: 9. CDR1 and CDR2 from the germline V gene are LNHDA and SQIVND (reference sequence). CDR3 size: 11 residues. CDR3 sequence reads: CATGTGAGGFF. The CDR3, as DNA: TGTGCCACCGGGACAGGGGCCGGAGGTTTCTTT. Looking up the rest from reference TRBV19 and TRBJ1-1 gives the full variable domain: DGGITQSPKYLFRKEGQNVTLSCEQNLNHDAMYWYRQDPGQGLRLIYYSQIVNDFQKGDIAEGYSVSREKKESFPLTVTSAQKNPTAFYLCATGTGAGGFFGQGTRLTVV.

This clone was observed a handful of times. This chain uses TRBV9 with TRBJ2-2; D is perhaps TRBD1 or TRBD2 (5 bases each). CDR1 and CDR2 from the germline V gene are SGDLS and YYNGEE. CDR3 length: 13 amino acids. Deletions cut 2 bases from V and 5 bases from J, with 7 bases between. The CDR3 bases are TGTGCCAGCAGCGTGGGACGGACCGGGGAGCTGTTTTTT. It specifies CASSVGRTGELFF.

By frequency in the sample, this clone is medium-sized (0.01 to 0.1%). This sequence joins TRBV4-1 and TRBJ1-1; 8 bases fit TRBD1. Germline V gene data show CDR1 as MGHRA and CDR2 as YSYEKL. V trimming: 2 bases; J trimming: 0 bases; junction bases outside the gene matches: 5. The CDR3 spans 16 residues. As DNA, the CDR3 is TGCGCCAGCAGCCAATCCTGGACAGGGCTGAACACTGAAGCTTTCTTT. Its protein is CASSQSWTGLNTEAFF.

The chain employs TRBV14 and TRBJ1-4, with D possibly matching TRBD1 (5 bases). V shed 4 bases and J shed 0 bases, with 12 bases lying between them. Germline CDR1 reads SGHDN; CDR2 reads FVKESK. The CDR3 length is 16 residues. CDR3 protein: CASSPGAAATNEKLFF. CDR3 in DNA: TGTGCCAGCAGCCCCGGGGCGGCTGCAACTAATGAAAAACTGTTTTTT.

This clone is termed medium-sized. This chain connects TRBV30 to TRBJ1-1; a weak D match, TRBD1 (5 bases). The CDR3 length is 12 residues. Germline lookup yields CDR1 GTSNPN and CDR2 SVGIG (reference sequence). V was shortened by 6 bases and J by 4 bases, with 12 bases between the two germline ends. CDR3 sequence: CACSPGSTEAFF. CDR3 in DNA: TGTGCCTGTTCCCCAGGGTCCACTGAAGCTTTCTTT.

This clone was counted a few times. The genes are TRBV10-2 and TRBJ2-2; D uncertain. Germline CDR1 reads WSHSY; CDR2 reads SAAADI. The CDR3 runs to 12 residues. The V end lost 4 bases, the J end lost 6 bases, and 6 bases lay between the germline ends. In nucleotides, the CDR3 is TGCGCCAGCAGTGTAGGGCCCGGGGAGCTGTTTTTT. Amino acid sequence: CASSVGPGELFF.

In this sample, this clone turned up a few times. The V gene is TRBV2, the J gene TRBJ2-1, with 8 bases lining up with TRBD2. The length of the CDR3 is 15 residues. With 2 bases clipped from V and 16 bases from J, the junction kept 16 bases outside the gene matches. Germline loops: CDR1 SNHLY, CDR2 FYNNEI. CDR3: CASSESLTSGTVYFF. The CDR3 region has the DNA TGTGCCAGCAGTGAATCCCTCACTAGCGGTACGGTTTACTTCTTC. The complete variable domain, with remaining parts taken from reference TRBV2 and TRBJ2-1, reads EPEVTQTPSHQVTQMGQEVILRCVPISNHLYFYWYRQILGQKVEFLVSFYNNEISEKSEIFDDQFSVERPDGSNFTLKIRSTKLEDSAMYFCASSESLTSGTVYFFGPGTRLTVL.

This clone is judged medium-sized. The chain is built from TRBV9 and TRBJ2-1; 9 bases agree with TRBD2. The CDR3 runs 16 residues. V gave up 4 bases and J gave up 9 bases; unmatched junction bases: 14. Germline CDR1 and CDR2: SGDLS and YYNGEE. The DNA of the CDR3 is TGTGCCAGCAGCCAGTACTCATCCGGGACTAGCACTGAGCAGTTCTTC. It yields the protein CASSQYSSGTSTEQFF.

This clone was seen a few times. The chain recombines TRBV6-8 with TRBJ1-1; D is perhaps TRBD1 (5 bases). The CDR3 sequence is 15 residues long. Germline-derived CDR1 and CDR2 are MNHGY and SAAAGT. The V gene lost 5 bases and the J gene lost 4 bases, with 17 bases spanning the gap. CDR3 sequence: CASSTSSGMTTEAFF. Written as DNA, the CDR3 is TGTGCCAGCAGTACATCATCAGGGATGACCACTGAAGCTTTCTTT.

By proportion, this clone is large. The chain employs TRBV10-2 and TRBJ2-3; D ambiguous. The germline V gene encodes CDR1 WSHSY and CDR2 SAAADI. The CDR3 is 12 residues long. V was cut by 6 bases and J by 5 bases, with 9 bases left in between. CDR3 sequence (DNA): TGCGCCAGCAGCCCTGACGAAGATACGCAGTATTTT. It specifies CASSPDEDTQYF.

This clone qualifies as large. DNA of the CDR3: TGTGCCAGCAGTTACACCCAGAACACTGAAGCTTTCTTT. It encodes CASSYTQNTEAFF. The rearrangement joins TRBV6-8 to TRBJ1-1; D ambiguous. This CDR3 has 13 amino acids. V lost 2 bases and J 1 base, leaving 5 bases between the germline ends. In germline, CDR1 is MNHGY, CDR2 SAAAGT.

This clone is medium-sized. The V call is TRBV9, the J call TRBJ2-1, with 12 bases that match TRBD2. With V trimmed by 4 bases and J by 5 bases, 10 bases remained unmatched. CDR3 size: 17 residues. Germline lookup yields CDR1 SGDLS and CDR2 YYNGEE. The CDR3 sequence: CASSTWTSGKANNEQFF. The CDR3 nucleotides read TGTGCCAGCAGCACATGGACTAGCGGGAAAGCCAACAATGAGCAGTTCTTC. The full variable domain, in which reference TRBV9 and TRBJ2-1 provide the parts outside the CDR3, is DSGVTQTPKHLITATGQRVTLRCSPRSGDLSVYWYQQSLDQGLQFLIQYYNGEERAKGNILERFSAQQFPDLHSELNLSSLELGDSALYFCASSTWTSGKANNEQFFGPGTRLTVL.

The J gene is TRBJ2-3, the V gene TRBV28, with 7 bases that match TRBD1. Losses at the gene ends were 4 bases for V and 4 bases for J; bases not matched to a gene: 5. The length of the CDR3 is 14 residues. Germline V gene sequence: CDR1 MDHEN, CDR2 SYDVKM. The DNA of the CDR3 is TGTGCCAGCAGTTCCGAAGGGACAGCAGATACGCAGTATTTT. Its protein product is CASSSEGTADTQYF.

This clone was detected many times. The chain links TRBV11-3 to TRBJ1-6; possibly TRBD1 for D (5 bases). The CDR3 consists of 15 residues. With 5 bases removed from V and 9 bases from J, the gap between germline ends came to 17 bases. Germline V lookup: CDR1 SGHNT, CDR2 YENEEA. The CDR3 loop reads CASSRGQVFISPLHF. The CDR3 DNA sequence: TGTGCCAGCAGCCGCGGACAAGTTTTCATTTCACCCCTCCACTTT.

By share, this clone counts as medium-sized. The chain links TRBV6-8 to TRBJ1-4; D is possibly TRBD1 (5 bases). V was clipped by 8 bases and J by 8 bases, with 12 bases between them. The germline CDR1 and CDR2 sequences are MNHGY and SAAAGT. The CDR3 contains 12 residues. Here the CDR3 reads CASSPKGEKLFF. Written as DNA, the CDR3 is TGTGCCAGCTCCCCTAAGGGGGAAAAACTGTTTTTT.

This clone was seen many times. V usage is TRBV5-8 and J usage is TRBJ2-7; D unclear. The CDR3 runs to 13 residues. From germline, CDR1 is SGHTS and CDR2 YDEGEE. V was clipped by 2 bases and J by 4 bases, with 10 bases between them. Here the CDR3 DNA reads TGTGCCAGCAGCTTCGACGAGGCTTACGAGCAGTACTTC. Translation gives CASSFDEAYEQYF. The full variable domain, in which reference TRBV5-8 and TRBJ2-7 provide the parts outside the CDR3, is EAGVTQSPTHLIKTRGQQATLRCSPISGHTSVYWYQQALGLGLQFLLWYDEGEERNRGNFPPRFSGRQFPNYSSELNVNALELEDSALYLCASSFDEAYEQYFGPGTRLTVT.

The CDR3 reads CASSRGRGQFTGELFF. Written as DNA, the CDR3 is TGCGCCAGCAGCCGAGGGAGGGGACAGTTCACCGGGGAGCTGTTTTTT. The V call is TRBV1, the J call TRBJ2-2. TRBV1 is a recognized pseudogene. The CDR3 runs to 16 residues.

This clone was detected many times. The chain is built from TRBV11-3 and TRBJ2-5, with D unclear. CDR3 size: 16 residues. V was cut by 4 bases and J by 5 bases, with 20 bases left in between. Germline lookup yields CDR1 SGHNT and CDR2 YENEEA. The CDR3 reads CASSSSPKTVVETQYF. In DNA, the CDR3 is TGTGCCAGCAGCTCCTCCCCCAAGACGGTGGTGGAGACCCAGTACTTC.

This clone was observed at least ten times. The J gene is TRBJ1-1, the V gene TRBV11-3; D is unresolved. The V end lost 1 base, the J end lost 6 bases, and 15 bases lay between the germline ends. This CDR3 comprises 15 residues. Germline CDR1 and CDR2: SGHNT and YENEEA. CDR3 DNA: TGTGCCAGCAGCTTAGTAGGTTTAGGGAAAGCTGAAGCTTTCTTT. Its translation: CASSLVGLGKAEAFF.

The rearrangement links TRBV6-8 to TRBJ1-5; D unclear. Germline values: CDR1 MNHGY, CDR2 SAAAGT. The V end lost 8 bases, the J end lost 0 bases, and 11 bases lay between the germline ends. This CDR3 has 14 residues. The CDR3 region has the DNA TGTGCCAGCTCGCTAGATTATAGCAATCAGCCCCAGCATTTT. Protein: CASSLDYSNQPQHF.

This clone was observed a few times. The chain employs TRBV28 and TRBJ2-5; D remains unclear. The CDR3 sequence is 15 residues long. From germline, CDR1 is MDHEN and CDR2 SYDVKM. V lost 3 bases and J 5 bases, leaving 16 bases between the germline ends. CDR3: CASSFGGKVKETQYF. CDR3 coding DNA: TGTGCCAGCAGTTTTGGTGGCAAAGTGAAGGAGACCCAGTACTTC.

The chain couples TRBV16 to TRBJ2-1; D is perhaps TRBD1 (6 bases). Germline V gives CDR1 KGHSY, CDR2 FQNENV. V lost 4 bases and J 4 bases, leaving 17 bases between the germline ends. The CDR3 is 16 residues long. This CDR3 reads CASSLDSAYVYNEQFF. DNA for the CDR3: TGTGCCAGCAGCCTGGACAGCGCCTACGTTTACAATGAGCAGTTCTTC.

This clone rates as medium-sized. The V call is TRBV6-8, the J call TRBJ1-1, with D possibly being TRBD1 (5 bases). Trimming removed 6 bases at V and 0 bases at J, with 17 bases between. CDR1 and CDR2 (germline): MNHGY, SAAAGT. CDR3 size: 16 residues. Written as DNA, the CDR3 is TGTGCCAGCAGATCCGGGACCCTCGCGGTGAACACTGAAGCTTTCTTT. This gives the protein CASRSGTLAVNTEAFF.

J is TRBJ1-2 and V is TRBV10-2, with 9 bases matching TRBD1. Germline lookup yields CDR1 WSHSY and CDR2 SAAADI. After removal of 8 bases from V and 4 bases from J, the junction contained 2 bases not matched to a gene. This CDR3 region has 12 residues. The CDR3 loop is CASLTGGYGYTF. The CDR3 DNA reads as TGCGCCAGCCTGACAGGGGGCTATGGCTACACCTTC.

Relative to its sample, this clone is medium-sized. The J gene is TRBJ2-2, the V gene TRBV5-1; 10 bases are shared with TRBD1. CDR1 and CDR2 from the germline V gene are SGHRS and YFSETQ. This CDR3 comprises 17 residues. J was trimmed by 0 bases and V by 4 bases; bases with no gene match: 6. For the CDR3, the DNA is TGCGCCAGCAGCACGGGGACAGGGGTTTCGAACACCGGGGAGCTGTTTTTT. It specifies CASSTGTGVSNTGELFF.

This clone is medium-sized by share. This rearrangement joins TRBV11-3 to TRBJ1-4; TRBD1 matches at 10 bases. Trimming cost V 5 bases and J 5 bases; bases outside gene matches: 8. The CDR3 is 16 residues long. The germline V gene has CDR1 SGHNT and CDR2 YENEEA. CDR3 sequence reads: CASSDRDRGQNEKLFF. The CDR3 DNA reads as TGTGCCAGCAGCGACCGGGACAGGGGACAGAATGAAAAACTGTTTTTT.